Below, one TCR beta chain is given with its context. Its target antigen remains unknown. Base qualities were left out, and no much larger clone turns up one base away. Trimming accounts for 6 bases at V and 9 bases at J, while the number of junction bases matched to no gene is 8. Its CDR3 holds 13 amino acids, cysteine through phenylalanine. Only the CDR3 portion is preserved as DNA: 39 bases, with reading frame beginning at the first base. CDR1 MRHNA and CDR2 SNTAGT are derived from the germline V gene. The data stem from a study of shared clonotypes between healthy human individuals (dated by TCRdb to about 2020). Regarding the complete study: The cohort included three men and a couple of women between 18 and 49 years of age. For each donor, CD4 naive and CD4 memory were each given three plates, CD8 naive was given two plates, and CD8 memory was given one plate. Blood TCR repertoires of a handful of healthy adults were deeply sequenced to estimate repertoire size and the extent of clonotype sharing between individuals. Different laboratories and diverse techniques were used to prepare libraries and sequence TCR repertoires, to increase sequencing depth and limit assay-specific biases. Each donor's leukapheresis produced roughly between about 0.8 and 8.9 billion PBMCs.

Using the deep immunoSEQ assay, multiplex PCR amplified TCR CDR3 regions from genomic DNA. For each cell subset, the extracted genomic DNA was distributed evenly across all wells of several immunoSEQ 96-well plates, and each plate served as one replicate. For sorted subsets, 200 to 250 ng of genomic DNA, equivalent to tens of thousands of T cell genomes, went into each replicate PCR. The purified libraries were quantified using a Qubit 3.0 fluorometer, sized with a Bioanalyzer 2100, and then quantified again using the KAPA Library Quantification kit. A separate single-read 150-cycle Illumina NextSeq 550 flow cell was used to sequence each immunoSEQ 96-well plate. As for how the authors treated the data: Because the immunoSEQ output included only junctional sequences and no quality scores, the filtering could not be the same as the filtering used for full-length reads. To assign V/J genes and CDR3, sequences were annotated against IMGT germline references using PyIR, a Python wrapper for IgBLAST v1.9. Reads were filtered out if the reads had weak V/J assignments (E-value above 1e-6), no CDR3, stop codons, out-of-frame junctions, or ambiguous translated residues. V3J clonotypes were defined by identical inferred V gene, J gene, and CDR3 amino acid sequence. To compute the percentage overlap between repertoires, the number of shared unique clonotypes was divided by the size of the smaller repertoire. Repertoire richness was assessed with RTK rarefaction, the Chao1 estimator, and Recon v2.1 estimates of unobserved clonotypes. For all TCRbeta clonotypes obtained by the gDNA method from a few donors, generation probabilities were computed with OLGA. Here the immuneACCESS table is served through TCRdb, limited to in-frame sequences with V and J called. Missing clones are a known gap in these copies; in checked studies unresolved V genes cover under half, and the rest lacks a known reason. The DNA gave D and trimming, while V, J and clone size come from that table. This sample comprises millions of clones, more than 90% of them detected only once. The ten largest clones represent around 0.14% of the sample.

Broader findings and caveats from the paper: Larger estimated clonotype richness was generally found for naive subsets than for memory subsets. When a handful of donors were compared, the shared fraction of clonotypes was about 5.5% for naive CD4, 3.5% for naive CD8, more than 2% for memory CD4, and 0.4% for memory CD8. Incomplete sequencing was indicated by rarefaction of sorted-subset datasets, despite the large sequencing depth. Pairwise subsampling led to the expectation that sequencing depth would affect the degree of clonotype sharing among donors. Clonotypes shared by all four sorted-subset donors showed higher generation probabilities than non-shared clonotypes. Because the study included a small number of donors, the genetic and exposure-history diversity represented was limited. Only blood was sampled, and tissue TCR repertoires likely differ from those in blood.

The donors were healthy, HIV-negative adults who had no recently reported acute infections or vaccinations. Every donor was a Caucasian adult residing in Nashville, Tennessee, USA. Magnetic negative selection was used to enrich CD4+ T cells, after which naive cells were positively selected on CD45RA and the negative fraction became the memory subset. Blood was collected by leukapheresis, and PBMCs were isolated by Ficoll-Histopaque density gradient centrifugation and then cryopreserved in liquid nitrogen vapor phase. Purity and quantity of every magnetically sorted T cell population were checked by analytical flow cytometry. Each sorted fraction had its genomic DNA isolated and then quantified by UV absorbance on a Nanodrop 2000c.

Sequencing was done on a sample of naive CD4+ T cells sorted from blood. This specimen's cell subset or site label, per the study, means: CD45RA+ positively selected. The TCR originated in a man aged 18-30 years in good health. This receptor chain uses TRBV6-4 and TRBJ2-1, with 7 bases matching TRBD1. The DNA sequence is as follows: TGTGCCAGCAGCGTCAATACAGGGGCTGAGCAGTTCTTC. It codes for CASSVNTGAEQFF.